Listed below are T cell receptor beta chains from one sample, sequenced in a study of PD-1 blockade in mismatch repair-deficient tumors. Repertoires were generated with immunoSEQ multiplex PCR, while TCRdb's copy carries only in-frame clones and drops some. The sample carries about 24,000 clones, more than 80% recorded once. The source material was peripheral blood, sampled 12 weeks after starting pembrolizumab. The source of these receptors is an adult with mismatch repair-deficient cancer. Both conserved end residues are part of each CDR3. The D gene is left open where the match is weak. The size of a clone is reported for some rows only, either as once, few or many, or as a class for expanded clones.

TRBV27,NA,NA,TRBJ1-4,TGTGCCAGCGCCACAGGAGGAGAGGAAAAACTGTTTTTT,CASATGGEEKLFF
TRBV6-5,NA,NA,TRBJ1-1,TGTGCCAGCAGTTACTCGGTATCCGCACAGACTGAAGCTTTCTTT,CASSYSVSAQTEAFF
TRBV7-2,NA,NA,TRBJ1-2,TGTGCCAGCAGCCCCGGTGGGGGTAACTATGGCTACACCTTC,CASSPGGGNYGYTF
TRBV19,NA,NA,TRBJ2-1,TGTGCCAGTAGTATAATACTAGTGGGGGTCAATGAGCAGTTCTTC,CASSIILVGVNEQFF
TRBV25-1,TRBD1,NA,TRBJ2-7,TGTGCCAGCAGTACCCGGGACAGGGGGGGCTACGAGCAGTACTTC,CASSTRDRGGYEQYF
TRBV4-1,NA,few,TRBJ2-7,TGCGCCAGCAGCCCTGATTCGGGACGGACCTACGAGCAGTACTTC,CASSPDSGRTYEQYF
TRBV7-9,TRBD1,NA,TRBJ1-2,TGTGCCAGCAGCATTGGACAGGGGACTAACTATGGCTACACCTTC,CASSIGQGTNYGYTF
TRBV6-1,TRBD2,NA,TRBJ2-3,TGTGCCAGCAGTGTGGGACTAGCGGGGCCCACAGATACGCAGTATTTT,CASSVGLAGPTDTQYF
TRBV6-6,NA,NA,TRBJ2-7,TGTGCCAGCAGTTCTACTAGCCGGGACGAGCAGTACTTC,CASSSTSRDEQYF
TRBV5-4,TRBD1,NA,TRBJ2-7,TGTGCCAGCAGCTTGGAACAGGGGAGCTCCTACGAGCAGTACTTC,CASSLEQGSSYEQYF
TRBV11-3,NA,NA,TRBJ2-1,TGTGCCAGCAGCTCAACCCCACCGTACAATGAGCAGTTCTTC,CASSSTPPYNEQFF
TRBV5-4,NA,NA,TRBJ1-2,TGTGCCAGCAGCTTGACAGGATATGGCTACACCTTC,CASSLTGYGYTF
TRBV27,TRBD2,NA,TRBJ2-7,TGTGCCAGCAGTTCAGACCCTTGGGGCGGGAGTCTTGGGGAGCAGTACTTC,CASSSDPWGGSLGEQYF
TRBV7-8,TRBD2,few,TRBJ2-5,TGTGCCAGCAGCTCGGCCTATCGGCTAGCGGAGATCCAAGAGACCCAGTACTTC,CASSSAYRLAEIQETQYF
TRBV5-1,TRBD2,NA,TRBJ2-5,TGCGCCAGCAGCTTGGCGTGGACTAGCGGGACCGAGACCCAGTACTTC,CASSLAWTSGTETQYF
TRBV11-1,NA,once,TRBJ2-3,TGTGCCAGCAGCTTAGGCCCAGATACGCAGTATTTT,CASSLGPDTQYF
TRBV19,NA,NA,TRBJ1-4,TGTGCCAGTAGTATAGTAGGGGACGGGAATGAAAAACTGTTTTTT,CASSIVGDGNEKLFF
TRBV12-2,NA,few,TRBJ2-7,TGTGCAAGTCGCTTAGCTTTCTACGAGCAGTACTTC,CASRLAFYEQYF
TRBV27,TRBD2,NA,TRBJ2-1,TGTGCCAGCAGGGGACTAGCGGAAGACAATGAGCAGTTCTTC,CASRGLAEDNEQFF
TRBV27,NA,NA,TRBJ2-1,TGTGCCAGTTCCACGAGCTCCTACAATGAGCAGTTCTTC,CASSTSSYNEQFF
TRBV11-3,NA,NA,TRBJ2-6,TGTGCCAGCAGCTTACGCTCGGGCTCTGGGGCCAACGTCCTGACTTTC,CASSLRSGSGANVLTF
TRBV5-4,NA,NA,TRBJ2-3,TGTGCCTATATCACAGATACGCAGTATTTT,CAYITDTQYF
TRBV28,NA,NA,TRBJ1-2,TGTGCCAGCAGTTCAGGGTTTTCTAACTATGGCTACACCTTC,CASSSGFSNYGYTF
TRBV10-3,NA,NA,TRBJ2-3,TGTGCCATCAGGGGGACTAGCACAGATACGCAGTATTTT,CAIRGTSTDTQYF
TRBV7-2,TRBD2,NA,TRBJ2-5,TGTGCCAGCAGCCCTCGACTAGCGGGAGGGCCGATGGAGACCCAGTACTTC,CASSPRLAGGPMETQYF